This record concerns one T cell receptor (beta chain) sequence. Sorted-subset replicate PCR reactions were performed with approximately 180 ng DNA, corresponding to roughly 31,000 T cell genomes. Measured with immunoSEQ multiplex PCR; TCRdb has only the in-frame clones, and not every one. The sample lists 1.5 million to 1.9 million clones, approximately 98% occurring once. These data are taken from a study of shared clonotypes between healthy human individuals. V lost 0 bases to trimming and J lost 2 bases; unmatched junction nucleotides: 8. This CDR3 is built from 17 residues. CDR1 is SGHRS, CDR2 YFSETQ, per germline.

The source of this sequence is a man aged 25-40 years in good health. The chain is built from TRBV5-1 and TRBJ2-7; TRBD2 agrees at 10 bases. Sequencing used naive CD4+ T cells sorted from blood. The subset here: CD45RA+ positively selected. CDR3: CASSLVPSGSTTYEQYF. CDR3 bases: TGCGCCAGCAGCTTGGTTCCTAGCGGGAGTACCACCTACGAGCAGTACTTC.